The 7 T cell receptor beta chains presented below share a single source sample, sequenced in a study of human T cells and chemical hapten exposure. A single record per CDR3 protein comes from TCRdb applying MiXCR to the RACE reads. The sample yields some 170,000 distinct CDR3 sequences, roughly 25% seen once. The sample's time point: patch test 3, about 24 weeks after DPC sensitization. Treatment here: therapeutic diphenylcyclopropenone sensitization with weekly scalp DPC. Sequencing was performed on whole blood, taken in connection with sensitization to the hapten diphenylcyclopropenone (DPC). Receptors were obtained from a woman aged 18-35 years with alopecia areata. Some clones in this sample may be carry-over from other donors' samples.

In this sample, this clonotype turned up a few times. This rearrangement joins TRBV4-2 to TRBJ2-7; D is perhaps TRBD2 (6 bases). V shed 8 bases and J shed 4 bases, with 18 bases lying between them. The CDR3 sequence is 14 residues long. From germline, CDR1 is LGHNA and CDR2 YNFKEQ. CDR3 sequence (DNA): TGTGCCAGCTCACTAAGTGGGGGACTTTACGAGCAGTACTTC. Protein product: CASSLSGGLYEQYF.

This clonotype was observed many times. The chain joins TRBV20-1 to TRBJ2-6; D remains unclear. Germline V gene lookup returns CDR1 DFQATT and CDR2 SNEGSKA (reference sequence). V was clipped by 0 bases and J by 9 bases, with 3 bases between them. The CDR3 is made up of 11 amino acids. The CDR3 protein is CSARENNVLTF. The CDR3 region has the DNA TGCAGTGCTAGAGAGAACAACGTCCTGACTTTC.

The J gene is TRBJ2-1, the V gene TRBV7-9; D gene uncertain. CDR1 is SEHNR and CDR2 is FQNEAQ in the germline V gene (reference sequence). The CDR3 sequence is 12 residues long. V lost 1 base and J lost 9, with 7 bases in between. The DNA for the CDR3 is TGTGCCAGCAGCTTAGGGAGTATTGAGCAGTTCTTC. It translates to CASSLGSIEQFF.

The gene calls are TRBV6-6 and TRBJ2-7; a possible D gene is TRBD2 (5 bases). CDR3 size: 11 residues. Between the trimmed V and J ends, which lost 10 bases and 12 bases, there was a span of 19 bases. Germline assignment: CDR1 MNHNY and CDR2 SVGAGI (reference sequence). Here the CDR3 DNA reads TGTGCCACCAGCGGACCGAGCAACGCGTACTTC. Translated: CATSGPSNAYF.

The rearrangement uses TRBV28 and TRBJ1-2; D call uncertain. The germline gives CDR1 MDHEN, CDR2 SYDVKM. Trimming cost V 2 bases and J 7 bases, with 8 bases left between them. The CDR3 runs to 12 residues. The CDR3 DNA sequence: TGTGCCAGCAGTTTAGTTTCGAGTGGCTACACCTTC. It translates to CASSLVSSGYTF.

V usage is TRBV20-1 and J usage is TRBJ1-2; D uncertain. The CDR3 covers 10 residues. The germline V and J ends were trimmed by 6 bases and 3 bases, with 5 bases remaining between them. Germline V CDR1 and CDR2: DFQATT, SNEGSKA (reference sequence). The CDR3 spells CSARYYGYTF. The CDR3 DNA follows: TGCAGTGCGAGATACTATGGCTACACCTTC.

This clonotype has a handful of counts. This chain links TRBV12-3 or TRBV12-4 with TRBJ2-1; 7 nucleotides line up with TRBD1. Losses at the gene ends were 6 bases for V and 4 bases for J; bases not matched to a gene: 6. The CDR3 totals 14 residues. DNA of the CDR3: TGTGCCAGCAGAGAACCGGGACAGTACAATGAGCAGTTCTTC. Its translation: CASREPGQYNEQFF.